A selection of T cell receptor beta chains follows, all from one sample in a study of blood T cell repertoires in COVID-19. The assay was immunoSEQ multiplex PCR, and TCRdb's table has in-frame clones only and misses some. The sample lists around 330,000 clones, 89% seen once, with 5.2% in the top ten. Source material: PBMCs or T cells enriched from blood (not recorded which). These receptors all stem from a man in his sixties who had recovered from COVID-19. The CDR3 runs from the conserved cysteine through the conserved F or W. The order of the fields is V gene, clone size, CDR3 length, J gene, CDR3 protein. Rows may omit the clone size; those that give it use once, few, many or a size class.

V gene: TRBV27
clone size: once
CDR3 length: 15
J gene: TRBJ1-5
CDR3 protein: CASRYRFYSNQPQHF

V gene: TRBV5-1
clone size: few
CDR3 length: 14
J gene: TRBJ1-2
CDR3 protein: CASSQGQGTDGYTF

V gene: TRBV7-9
clone size: few
CDR3 length: 15
J gene: TRBJ1-1
CDR3 protein: CASSSTGTGATEAFF

V gene: TRBV28
clone size: -
CDR3 length: 16
J gene: TRBJ2-1
CDR3 protein: CAWGLAGGSSYNEQFF

V gene: TRBV10-3
clone size: -
CDR3 length: 15
J gene: TRBJ2-3
CDR3 protein: CAISGGTTHTDTQYF

V gene: TRBV5-8
clone size: -
CDR3 length: 17
J gene: TRBJ1-5
CDR3 protein: CASSEDNIKGDNQPQHF

V gene: TRBV7-8
clone size: -
CDR3 length: 15
J gene: TRBJ2-2
CDR3 protein: CATGMGAPNTGELFF

V gene: TRBV5-1
clone size: -
CDR3 length: 17
J gene: TRBJ2-1
CDR3 protein: CASSLGNERVLYNEQFF

V gene: TRBV6-5
clone size: -
CDR3 length: 12
J gene: TRBJ2-1
CDR3 protein: CASSYVEGEQFF

V gene: TRBV11-3
clone size: -
CDR3 length: 13
J gene: TRBJ2-5
CDR3 protein: CASSSGPEETQYF

V gene: TRBV28
clone size: few
CDR3 length: 15
J gene: TRBJ1-6
CDR3 protein: CASSPRDRPNSPLHF

V gene: TRBV18
clone size: -
CDR3 length: 15
J gene: TRBJ2-3
CDR3 protein: CASSPPSYSTDTQYF

V gene: TRBV30
clone size: -
CDR3 length: 12
J gene: TRBJ1-4
CDR3 protein: CAWRGLNEKLFF

V gene: TRBV2
clone size: -
CDR3 length: 15
J gene: TRBJ1-5
CDR3 protein: CASRGQGVGNQPQHF

V gene: TRBV5-4
clone size: -
CDR3 length: 15
J gene: TRBJ2-1
CDR3 protein: CASSLGQGVYNEQFF

V gene: TRBV6-1
clone size: -
CDR3 length: 15
J gene: TRBJ1-5
CDR3 protein: CASSEAAVDNQPQHF

V gene: TRBV5-1
clone size: once
CDR3 length: 11
J gene: TRBJ2-1
CDR3 protein: CASRAYNEQFF

V gene: TRBV5-6
clone size: -
CDR3 length: 15
J gene: TRBJ1-1
CDR3 protein: CASSLPGQMNTEAFF

V gene: TRBV11-2
clone size: -
CDR3 length: 18
J gene: TRBJ2-1
CDR3 protein: CASSLGRSSGSSYNEQFF

V gene: TRBV21-1
clone size: -
CDR3 length: 20
J gene: TRBJ1-6
CDR3 protein: CASSKALGEGSRSYNSPLHF

V gene: TRBV24-1
clone size: -
CDR3 length: 20
J gene: TRBJ2-3
CDR3 protein: CATSNRSGRRDRVSTDTQYF

V gene: TRBV2
clone size: -
CDR3 length: 12
J gene: TRBJ2-5
CDR3 protein: CASSLAQETQYF

V gene: TRBV9
clone size: -
CDR3 length: 13
J gene: TRBJ2-2
CDR3 protein: CASGTGYTGELFF

V gene: TRBV30
clone size: once
CDR3 length: 16
J gene: TRBJ1-1
CDR3 protein: CAWSPILGQLNTEAFF

V gene: TRBV11-2
clone size: once
CDR3 length: 14
J gene: TRBJ2-7
CDR3 protein: CASSARGSSYEQYF

V gene: TRBV14
clone size: -
CDR3 length: 13
J gene: TRBJ1-4
CDR3 protein: CASSRGMDEKLFF

V gene: TRBV28
clone size: -
CDR3 length: 12
J gene: TRBJ2-1
CDR3 protein: CASSSPPREGFF

V gene: TRBV4-2
clone size: once
CDR3 length: 16
J gene: TRBJ2-1
CDR3 protein: CASSQDLAGAANEQFF

V gene: TRBV9
clone size: -
CDR3 length: 15
J gene: TRBJ2-7
CDR3 protein: CASSPRLAGSYEQYF

V gene: TRBV5-4
clone size: -
CDR3 length: 14
J gene: TRBJ2-5
CDR3 protein: CASSPSSGKETQYF

V gene: TRBV29-1
clone size: -
CDR3 length: 14
J gene: TRBJ2-7
CDR3 protein: CSVDGLGEPYEQYF

V gene: TRBV27
clone size: -
CDR3 length: 12
J gene: TRBJ2-7
CDR3 protein: CASSLPAGEQYF

V gene: TRBV4-2
clone size: -
CDR3 length: 21
J gene: TRBJ2-2
CDR3 protein: CASSQVLVGYSTSGRSGELFF

V gene: TRBV4-1
clone size: -
CDR3 length: 16
J gene: TRBJ1-5
CDR3 protein: CASSRGDRGQGQPQHF

V gene: TRBV9
clone size: -
CDR3 length: 16
J gene: TRBJ2-3
CDR3 protein: CASSGHGGGVADTQYF

V gene: TRBV6-5
clone size: -
CDR3 length: 14
J gene: TRBJ1-5
CDR3 protein: CASSEDRVYQPQHF

V gene: TRBV2
clone size: -
CDR3 length: 14
J gene: TRBJ2-6
CDR3 protein: CASRGAYGANVLTF

V gene: TRBV5-5
clone size: -
CDR3 length: 13
J gene: TRBJ2-7
CDR3 protein: CASSLAGYYEQYF

V gene: TRBV28
clone size: -
CDR3 length: 14
J gene: TRBJ2-7
CDR3 protein: CASSTPGHTYEQYF

V gene: TRBV10-3
clone size: -
CDR3 length: 16
J gene: TRBJ2-5
CDR3 protein: CAISDGSSGRGETQYF

V gene: TRBV7-6
clone size: -
CDR3 length: 20
J gene: TRBJ2-6
CDR3 protein: CASSLGTSGGRTRGANVLTF

V gene: TRBV7-9
clone size: -
CDR3 length: 16
J gene: TRBJ1-4
CDR3 protein: CASSPAGTAANEKLFF

V gene: TRBV11-2
clone size: -
CDR3 length: 13
J gene: TRBJ2-7
CDR3 protein: CASSRLAGSEQYF

V gene: TRBV21-1
clone size: -
CDR3 length: 18
J gene: TRBJ1-3
CDR3 protein: CASSTNRQTANSGNTIYF

V gene: TRBV29-1
clone size: -
CDR3 length: 13
J gene: TRBJ2-3
CDR3 protein: CSVLGGSTDTQYF

V gene: TRBV7-2
clone size: few
CDR3 length: 18
J gene: TRBJ2-5
CDR3 protein: CASSLGALAGGIQETQYF

V gene: TRBV18
clone size: -
CDR3 length: 15
J gene: TRBJ2-5
CDR3 protein: CASRPTVGAQETQYF